Each of the 27 T cell receptor beta chains below was sequenced from the same sample in a study of cytotoxic CD8 clonotypes in ibrutinib-treated CLL (dated by TCRdb to the early 2020s). The library relied on the immunoSEQ multiplex PCR assay. Imported from immuneACCESS, the table was reduced by TCRdb to in-frame sequences with V and J called. These copies leave out some clones; in studies compared against another copy, an unresolved V gene accounts for under half, and the cause of the remainder is not known. The sample yields 150,000 to 250,000 clones; about 72% were counted once. Of the sample, about an eighth is held by the ten largest clones. In light of the paper, this sample's time point label describes: around 25 months on ibrutinib. Specimen: PBMCs, collected after 24 months of ibrutinib treatment. These receptors came from a human donor with chronic lymphocytic leukemia.

The rearrangement joins TRBV5-4 to TRBJ2-3; D is undetermined. Trimming took 9 bases from V and 1 from J, leaving 15 bases between them. The CDR3 is 14 residues long. Per the germline V gene, CDR1 is SGHNT and CDR2 is YYREEE (reference sequence). This chain's CDR3 is CATRQDIGTDTQYF. CDR3 DNA: TGTGCCACCAGACAAGATATAGGCACAGATACGCAGTATTTT.

J is TRBJ2-1 and V is TRBV6-5, with D possibly matching TRBD1 (5 bases). Trimming took off 0 bases at V and 8 bases at J, with 8 bases between the two ends. This CDR3 has 13 residues. From germline, CDR1 is MNHEY and CDR2 SVGAGI. In DNA, the CDR3 is TGTGCCAGCAGTTACTCGCAGGGCCATGAGCAGTTCTTC. Encoded protein: CASSYSQGHEQFF.

This clone is a singleton in its sample. The chain has TRBV4-3 and TRBJ1-3, with D maybe TRBD1 (5 bases). V lost 1 base and J lost 0, with 7 bases in between. CDR1 LGHNA and CDR2 YSLEER come from the germline V gene. The CDR3 length is 15 residues. DNA of the CDR3: TGCGCCAGCAGCCAAGGACAGACCTCTGGAAACACCATATATTTT. This encodes CASSQGQTSGNTIYF.

The rearrangement joins TRBV10-3 to TRBJ2-6; 9 bases map to TRBD1. This CDR3 is 17 amino acids long. V was pared by 4 bases and J by 0 bases, with 4 bases of the junction left unmatched. Germline V gives CDR1 ENHRY, CDR2 SYGVKD. The CDR3 here is CAISGGQGDSGANVLTF. In nucleotides, the CDR3 is TGTGCCATCAGTGGGGGACAGGGCGACTCTGGGGCCAACGTCCTGACTTTC.

This clone showed up just a few times. The rearrangement joins TRBV29-1 to TRBJ2-3; D might be TRBD2 (6 bases). Looked up from germline, CDR1 is SQVTM and CDR2 is ANQGSEA. This CDR3 contains 12 residues. For the CDR3, the DNA is TGCATGTGCGGGGTGTCCACAGATACGCAGTATTTT. Translated: CMCGVSTDTQYF.

The chain has TRBV4-1 and TRBJ2-3, with D uncertain. The V gene's germline CDR1 is MGHRA and CDR2 YSYEKL. The germline V and J ends were trimmed by 1 base and 3 bases, with 11 bases remaining between them. This CDR3 comprises 15 residues. CDR3 sequence: CASSQGVGITDTQYF. The CDR3 DNA sequence: TGCGCCAGCAGCCAAGGCGTCGGAATTACAGATACGCAGTATTTT.

This chain's CDR3 is CASSERGSTDTQYF. The CDR3 nucleotides are TGTGCCAGCAGCGAGCGGGGAAGCACAGATACGCAGTATTTT. This chain connects TRBV6-6 to TRBJ2-3; 7 nucleotides agree with TRBD2. The CDR3 is 14 residues long. The V and J ends lost 6 bases and 0 bases, in that order; junction bases with no gene match: 3. Germline assignment: CDR1 MNHNY and CDR2 SVGAGI (reference sequence).

V is TRBV5-1 and J is TRBJ2-3, with 9 bases fitting TRBD1. J gave up 3 bases and V 3 bases, and 8 bases lay outside the gene matches. This CDR3 spans 16 amino acids. The germline CDR1 and CDR2 sequences are SGHRS and YFSETQ. CDR3: CASSSKPGQGTDTQYF. The CDR3 bases are TGCGCCAGCAGCTCAAAGCCGGGACAGGGAACAGATACGCAGTATTTT.

This clone was found a few times. CDR3 sequence: CASSYGNEQFF. CDR3 coding DNA: TGTGCCAGCAGTTACGGGAATGAGCAGTTCTTC. The chain employs TRBV6-6 and TRBJ2-1, with unresolved D. Germline V lookup: CDR1 MNHNY, CDR2 SVGAGI (reference sequence). Trimming removed 2 bases from V and 7 bases from J, with 3 bases in between. The CDR3 covers 11 residues.

The V call is TRBV15, the J call TRBJ2-3; D unclear. This CDR3 is built from 15 residues. Germline CDR1 reads LNHNV; CDR2 reads YYDKDF (reference sequence). V gave up 0 bases and J gave up 5 bases, with 12 bases separating them. The CDR3 DNA reads as TGTGCCACCAGCAGAGATGATAACGGCCGAGATACGCAGTATTTT. It is translated as CATSRDDNGRDTQYF.

The V and J genes are TRBV13 and TRBJ1-1, with 8 nucleotides matching TRBD1. CDR1 and CDR2 (germline): PRHDT, FYEKMQ (reference sequence). This CDR3 has 16 residues. The V segment lost 4 bases and the J segment 5 bases; nucleotides outside the gene matches: 12. CDR3 region: CASSSQTTGAGTEAFF. The DNA for the CDR3 is TGTGCCAGCAGCTCCCAGACGACAGGGGCTGGGACTGAAGCTTTCTTT.

CDR3 bases: TGTGCCAGCAGTGTGCCAATCTCCTACGAGCAGTACTTC. This gives the protein CASSVPISYEQYF. The V and J genes are TRBV2 and TRBJ2-7; D unresolved. V lost 4 bases and J lost 0, with 7 bases in between. CDR3 length: 13 amino acids. The V gene's germline CDR1 is SNHLY and CDR2 FYNNEI.

The J gene is TRBJ2-7, the V gene TRBV29-1; 9 bases agree with TRBD1. The trim removed 4 bases at V and 12 bases at J, leaving 16 bases unmatched. The CDR3 has 14 residues. In germline, CDR1 is SQVTM, CDR2 ANQGSEA. Here the CDR3 DNA reads TGCAGCGTTGCAACAGCCGGGACAGGGTATATGGTGTACTTC. Translating gives CSVATAGTGYMVYF.

This clone occurred a few times. This chain links TRBV9 with TRBJ2-4, with 15 bases aligning to TRBD2. V gave up 3 bases and J gave up 6 bases; unmatched junction bases: 4. CDR1 and CDR2 (germline): SGDLS, YYNGEE. There are 16 residues in the CDR3. The CDR3 is CASSAGLAGGLNIQYF. CDR3 nucleotides: TGTGCCAGCAGCGCCGGACTAGCGGGAGGGTTAAACATTCAGTACTTC. Combining the CDR3 with reference TRBV9 and TRBJ2-4 gives the whole variable domain DSGVTQTPKHLITATGQRVTLRCSPRSGDLSVYWYQQSLDQGLQFLIQYYNGEERAKGNILERFSAQQFPDLHSELNLSSLELGDSALYFCASSAGLAGGLNIQYFGAGTRLSVL.

The V and J genes are TRBV18 and TRBJ1-1; 7 bases align to TRBD1. Trimming cost V 1 base and J 6 bases; bases outside gene matches: 8. Germline V lookup: CDR1 KGHSH, CDR2 LQKENI. This CDR3 is built from 15 residues. The CDR3 here is CASSPRRDSTAEAFF. The DNA of the CDR3 is TGTGCCAGCTCACCACGCCGGGACAGTACAGCTGAAGCTTTCTTT.

This clone turned up a few times. The chain is built from TRBV7-8 and TRBJ1-2; TRBD1 aligns across 7 bases. Germline CDR1 SGHVS, CDR2 FQNEAQ. V shed 5 bases, J shed 4 bases, and the junction held 4 bases outside the gene matches. CDR3 length equals 13 residues. The CDR3 coding sequence is TGTGCCAGCAGCGACCGGGACAGCTATGGCTACACCTTC. Encoded protein: CASSDRDSYGYTF.

The CDR3 bases are TGTGCCTGGAGGAGGACAGGGGTCGGGATTCTTGGCTACGAGCAGTACTTC. Amino acids: CAWRRTGVGILGYEQYF. The chain recombines TRBV30 with TRBJ2-7; 9 bases match TRBD1. The V gene's germline CDR1 is GTSNPN and CDR2 SVGIG (reference sequence). V lost 3 bases and J lost 3; bases outside the gene matches: 15. This CDR3 is built from 17 residues.

The chain couples TRBV4-3 to TRBJ2-7; weak D call: TRBD2 (6 bases). Germline CDR1 is LGHNA and CDR2 is YSLEER. V was clipped by 0 bases and J by 3 bases, with 12 bases between them. The CDR3 covers 15 residues. The CDR3 DNA reads TGCGCCAGCAGCCAAGATAATGGGGGAGGCTACGAGCAGTACTTC. Protein product: CASSQDNGGGYEQYF.

This clone was counted once. CDR3 in DNA: TGTGCCAGCAGCGTCGGACTAGCGGGCACCTACGAGCAGTACTTC. This encodes CASSVGLAGTYEQYF. The chain joins TRBV9 to TRBJ2-7, with 11 bases matching TRBD2. V shed 2 bases, J shed 2 bases, and the junction held 3 bases outside the gene matches. This CDR3 contains 15 residues. Per germline, CDR1 SGDLS and CDR2 YYNGEE.

Written as DNA, the CDR3 is TGTGCCACCAGCAGAGATTTACTTCGCAGGGTGGGTGAAAAACTGTTTTTT. This sequence encodes CATSRDLLRRVGEKLFF. V gene TRBV15 combines with J gene TRBJ1-4, with D tentatively TRBD1 (5 bases). The CDR3 loop spans 17 amino acids. V shed 0 bases and J shed 7 bases, with 18 bases lying between them. Germline V lookup: CDR1 LNHNV, CDR2 YYDKDF (reference sequence).

This chain connects TRBV7-9 to TRBJ2-5; D tentatively reads TRBD1 or TRBD2 (5 bases each). CDR3 length equals 14 residues. V lost 5 bases and J 2 bases, leaving 12 bases between the germline ends. The germline V gene encodes CDR1 SEHNR and CDR2 FQNEAQ (reference sequence). The DNA for the CDR3 is TGTGCCAGCAGCGCCCAGGGCGGGCAAGAGACCCAGTACTTC. This codes for CASSAQGGQETQYF.

The V gene is TRBV15, the J gene TRBJ2-1; 10 nucleotides match TRBD2. The CDR3 is 17 amino acids. Germline V gene sequence: CDR1 LNHNV, CDR2 YYDKDF (reference sequence). With V trimmed by 0 bases and J by 7 bases, 9 bases remained unmatched. Here the CDR3 DNA reads TGTGCCACCAGCAGAGAAGGCGGGACTAGCGTAGGAAATGAGCAGTTCTTC. Residues: CATSREGGTSVGNEQFF.

The gene calls are TRBV14 and TRBJ1-1; no definite D call. Germline CDR1 is SGHDN and CDR2 is FVKESK. V lost 1 base, J lost 3 bases, and 18 bases lay in between. The length of the CDR3 is 17 residues. CDR3 protein: CASSQAYIAAVHTEAFF. DNA of the CDR3: TGTGCCAGCAGCCAAGCCTACATAGCAGCGGTTCACACTGAAGCTTTCTTT.

This clone showed up just a few times. The V gene is TRBV19, the J gene TRBJ1-2; D remains ambiguous. The CDR3 totals 13 residues. CDR1 and CDR2 (germline): LNHDA, SQIVND (reference sequence). Trimming cost V 2 bases and J 6 bases, with 10 bases left between them. The CDR3 bases are TGTGCCAGTAGTATAATAGGGAAGGATGGCTACACCTTC. This codes for CASSIIGKDGYTF.

The gene calls are TRBV28 and TRBJ1-5; 9 positions match TRBD1. The germline V gene has CDR1 MDHEN and CDR2 SYDVKM. The CDR3 has 14 amino acids. Trimming removed 6 bases from V and 5 bases from J; junction bases left unmatched: 5. The CDR3 nucleotides are TGTGCCAGCAGCACAGGGGGCCGGCATCAGCCCCAGCATTTT. Protein sequence: CASSTGGRHQPQHF.

The chain joins TRBV6-5 to TRBJ2-1; a possible D gene is TRBD1 (7 bases). From germline, CDR1 is MNHEY and CDR2 SVGAGI. The CDR3 is 13 residues long. V was trimmed by 2 bases and J by 10 bases, leaving 12 bases between them. The CDR3 DNA reads TGTGCCAGCAGTTACCCCGGAGGGGGCGAGCAGTTCTTC. This gives the protein CASSYPGGGEQFF.

The chain couples TRBV4-1 to TRBJ1-1; TRBD1 matches at 7 bases. V shed 2 bases, J shed 4 bases, and the junction held 7 bases outside the gene matches. Germline V gene lookup returns CDR1 MGHRA and CDR2 YSYEKL. The length of the CDR3 is 15 residues. CDR3: CASSQRLGGITEAFF. DNA for the CDR3: TGCGCCAGCAGCCAACGTTTAGGGGGCATCACTGAAGCTTTCTTT.